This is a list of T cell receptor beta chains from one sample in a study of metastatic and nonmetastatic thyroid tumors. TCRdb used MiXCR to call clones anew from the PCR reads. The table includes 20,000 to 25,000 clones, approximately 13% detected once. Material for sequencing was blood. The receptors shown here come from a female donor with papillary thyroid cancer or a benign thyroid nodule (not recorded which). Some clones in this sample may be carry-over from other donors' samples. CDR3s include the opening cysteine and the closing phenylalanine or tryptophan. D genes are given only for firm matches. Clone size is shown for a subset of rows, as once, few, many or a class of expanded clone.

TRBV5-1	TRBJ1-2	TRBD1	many	CASGGQSNYGYTF	TGCGCCAGCGGGGGACAGTCTAACTATGGCTACACCTTC
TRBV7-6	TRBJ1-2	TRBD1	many	CASSLSSLTGKAGYTF	TGTGCCAGCAGCTTATCCTCTTTGACAGGGAAGGCTGGCTACACCTTC
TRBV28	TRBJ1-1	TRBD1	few	CASSLFRTGGGEAFF	TGTGCCAGCAGTTTATTCCGGACAGGGGGAGGTGAAGCTTTCTTT
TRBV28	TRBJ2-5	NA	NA	CASSYAVGRETQYF	TGTGCCAGCAGTTATGCGGTGGGGCGAGAGACCCAGTACTTC
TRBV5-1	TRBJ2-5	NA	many	CASSLVEGIETQYF	TGCGCCAGCAGCTTAGTGGAGGGGATAGAGACCCAGTACTTC
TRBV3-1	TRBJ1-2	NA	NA	CASNGGGYTF	TGTGCCAGCAACGGGGGTGGCTACACCTTC
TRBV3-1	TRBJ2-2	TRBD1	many	CASSQEGQGLWTGELFF	TGTGCCAGCAGCCAAGAGGGACAGGGGCTGTGGACCGGGGAGCTGTTTTTT
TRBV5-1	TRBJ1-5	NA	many	CASSQRGGEQQPQHF	TGCGCCAGCAGCCAACGGGGAGGGGAGCAACAGCCCCAGCATTTT
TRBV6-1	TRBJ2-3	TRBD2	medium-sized	CASSAGTSGTDTQYF	TGTGCCAGCAGTGCTGGGACTAGCGGAACAGATACGCAGTATTTT
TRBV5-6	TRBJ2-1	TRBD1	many	CASSRPRQGSSYNEQFF	TGTGCCAGCAGCCGCCCCCGACAGGGCAGCTCCTACAATGAGCAGTTCTTC
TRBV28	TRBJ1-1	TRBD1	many	CASSPLGQGDTEAFF	TGTGCCAGCAGTCCGCTAGGACAGGGCGACACTGAGGCTTTCTTT
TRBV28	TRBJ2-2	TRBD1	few	CASSFLGQGTDGELFF	TGTGCCAGCAGTTTCCTCGGACAGGGGACGGACGGGGAGCTGTTTTTT
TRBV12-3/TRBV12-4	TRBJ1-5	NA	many	CASSFSRNQPQHF	TGTGCCAGCAGTTTTTCCAGGAATCAGCCCCAGCATTTT
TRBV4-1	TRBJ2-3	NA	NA	CASSQEGRPGVTDTQYF	TGCGCCAGCAGCCAAGAGGGACGCCCAGGGGTCACAGATACGCAGTATTTT